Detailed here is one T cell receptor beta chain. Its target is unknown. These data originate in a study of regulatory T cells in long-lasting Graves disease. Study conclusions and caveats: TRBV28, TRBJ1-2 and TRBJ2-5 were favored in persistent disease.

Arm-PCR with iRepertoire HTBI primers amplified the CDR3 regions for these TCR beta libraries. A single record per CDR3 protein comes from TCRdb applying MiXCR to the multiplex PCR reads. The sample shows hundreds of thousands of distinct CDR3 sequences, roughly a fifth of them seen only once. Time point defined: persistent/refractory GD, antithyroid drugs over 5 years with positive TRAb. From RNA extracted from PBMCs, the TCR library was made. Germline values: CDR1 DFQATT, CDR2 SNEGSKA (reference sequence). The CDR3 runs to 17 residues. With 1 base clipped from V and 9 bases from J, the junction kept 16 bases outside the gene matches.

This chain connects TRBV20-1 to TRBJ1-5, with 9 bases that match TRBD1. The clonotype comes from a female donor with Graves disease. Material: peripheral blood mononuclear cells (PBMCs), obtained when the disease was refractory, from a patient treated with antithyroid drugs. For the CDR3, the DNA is TGCAGTGCTAGAGCTCTTATTGGGACAGGGAGATTGGCGCCCCAGCATTTT. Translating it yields CSARALIGTGRLAPQHF.